The rows below give T cell receptor beta chains drawn from one sample of a study of T cells in Graves' hyperthyroidism and ophthalmopathy. Via MiXCR, TCRdb re-called the multiplex PCR reads, giving one row per CDR3 protein. The table lists hundreds of thousands of distinct CDR3 sequences, roughly 20% of them singletons. Specimen: blood. These receptors all come from a man aged 25 to 40 with Graves' ophthalmopathy. CDR3s include the opening cysteine and the closing phenylalanine or tryptophan. A D gene is named only where the DNA matches it firmly. Clone size is shown for a subset of rows, as once, few, many or a class of expanded clone.

j_call: TRBJ1-1
v_call: TRBV5-1
clone_size: many
d_call: -
cdr3_nt: TGCGCCAGCAGCTTGAAGAATCCCGGGAGCACTGAAGCTTTCTTT
cdr3_aa: CASSLKNPGSTEAFF

j_call: TRBJ2-7
v_call: TRBV4-1
clone_size: few
d_call: -
cdr3_nt: TGCGCCAGCAGCCAGACAAGGACACCTACCTACGAGCAGTACTTC
cdr3_aa: CASSQTRTPTYEQYF

j_call: TRBJ2-7
v_call: TRBV12-3/TRBV12-4
clone_size: many
d_call: -
cdr3_nt: TGTGCCAGCAGTTTCAGGGAGCGCTACGAGCAGTACTTC
cdr3_aa: CASSFRERYEQYF

j_call: TRBJ2-5
v_call: TRBV28
clone_size: many
d_call: -
cdr3_nt: TGTGCCAGCAGTTTGGGTCCCGCCTTCGGGGGCCAGTACTTC
cdr3_aa: CASSLGPAFGGQYF

j_call: TRBJ2-7
v_call: TRBV6-1
clone_size: few
d_call: -
cdr3_nt: TGTGCCAGCGACCCAATCAACTCCTACGAGCAGTACTTC
cdr3_aa: CASDPINSYEQYF

j_call: TRBJ2-3
v_call: TRBV12-3/TRBV12-4
clone_size: -
d_call: -
cdr3_nt: TGTGCCAGCAGGCCTCAGGGTTCGCCCACAGATACGCAGTATTTT
cdr3_aa: CASRPQGSPTDTQYF

j_call: TRBJ2-7
v_call: TRBV6-1
clone_size: few
d_call: -
cdr3_nt: TGTGCCAGCAGTTCGGGTAGGGGACATTTCGAGCAGTACTTC
cdr3_aa: CASSSGRGHFEQYF

j_call: TRBJ1-1
v_call: TRBV2
clone_size: -
d_call: -
cdr3_nt: TGTGCCGGGTCCGTGGCAATGAACACTGAAGCTTTCTTT
cdr3_aa: CAGSVAMNTEAFF

j_call: TRBJ2-3
v_call: TRBV30
clone_size: -
d_call: TRBD1
cdr3_nt: TGTGCCTTCGGACAGGGGGGGGCAGATACGCAGTATTTT
cdr3_aa: CAFGQGGADTQYF

j_call: TRBJ1-5
v_call: TRBV2
clone_size: many
d_call: -
cdr3_nt: TGTGCCAGCAGAGAGACAGGCAATCAGCCCCAGCATTTT
cdr3_aa: CASRETGNQPQHF

j_call: TRBJ2-3
v_call: TRBV9
clone_size: -
d_call: TRBD2
cdr3_nt: TGTGCCAGCAGCGTAGGACTAGCGGGAGGGCCGTCAGATACGCAGTATTTT
cdr3_aa: CASSVGLAGGPSDTQYF

j_call: TRBJ1-1
v_call: TRBV28
clone_size: many
d_call: -
cdr3_nt: TGTGCCAGCAGTGCCACAGGATTTGTAACTGAAGCTTTCTTT
cdr3_aa: CASSATGFVTEAFF

j_call: TRBJ2-7
v_call: TRBV10-3
clone_size: many
d_call: -
cdr3_nt: TGTGCCATCAGTCAGGCCAAGGGTTGGTACGAGCAGTACTTC
cdr3_aa: CAISQAKGWYEQYF

j_call: TRBJ2-7
v_call: TRBV18
clone_size: many
d_call: -
cdr3_nt: TGTGCCAGCTCACCCGGCACACTATCCTACGAGCAGTACTTC
cdr3_aa: CASSPGTLSYEQYF

j_call: TRBJ2-2
v_call: TRBV28
clone_size: many
d_call: -
cdr3_nt: TGTGCCAGCAGCCATACTAGGGCTAACACCGGGGAGCTGTTTTTT
cdr3_aa: CASSHTRANTGELFF

j_call: TRBJ2-1
v_call: TRBV12-5
clone_size: many
d_call: -
cdr3_nt: TGTGCTAGTGGTTTAGGTAGCGACAATGAGCAGTTCTTC
cdr3_aa: CASGLGSDNEQFF

j_call: TRBJ1-2
v_call: TRBV7-9
clone_size: many
d_call: TRBD1
cdr3_nt: TGTGCCAGCAGCTTATCGACAGGGAGGGGCTACACCTTC
cdr3_aa: CASSLSTGRGYTF

j_call: TRBJ2-2
v_call: TRBV9
clone_size: -
d_call: TRBD2
cdr3_nt: TGTGCCAGCAGCGTAGCTAGCGGGAGACCCACCGGGGAGCTGTTTTTT
cdr3_aa: CASSVASGRPTGELFF

j_call: TRBJ2-7
v_call: TRBV27
clone_size: -
d_call: -
cdr3_nt: TGTGCCAGCAAACAAAACGGGGCCACCTACGAGCAGTACTTC
cdr3_aa: CASKQNGATYEQYF

j_call: TRBJ2-3
v_call: TRBV14
clone_size: -
d_call: -
cdr3_nt: TGTGCCAGCAGCCTTGAGACCAGTGATACGCAGTATTTT
cdr3_aa: CASSLETSDTQYF

j_call: TRBJ2-7
v_call: TRBV6-1
clone_size: -
d_call: TRBD2
cdr3_nt: TGTGCCAGCAGGTTCACCGGGACTAGCGGACTCTACGAGCAGTACTTC
cdr3_aa: CASRFTGTSGLYEQYF

j_call: TRBJ1-6
v_call: TRBV28
clone_size: many
d_call: -
cdr3_nt: TGTGCCAGCAGTCGAAAAGGACGGTGGAATTCACCCCTCCACTTT
cdr3_aa: CASSRKGRWNSPLHF

j_call: TRBJ2-4
v_call: TRBV5-1
clone_size: many
d_call: -
cdr3_nt: TGCGCCAGCAGCGTGGCCTGGGGCCCCAAAAACATTCAGTACTTC
cdr3_aa: CASSVAWGPKNIQYF

j_call: TRBJ1-5
v_call: TRBV3-1
clone_size: -
d_call: -
cdr3_nt: TGTGCCAGCAGCCAAGATACAGGGAGTCAGCCCCAGCATTTT
cdr3_aa: CASSQDTGSQPQHF

j_call: TRBJ1-6
v_call: TRBV27
clone_size: many
d_call: -
cdr3_nt: TGTGCCAGCAGCGCGGGGGGGCTTTCACCCCTCCACTTT
cdr3_aa: CASSAGGLSPLHF

j_call: TRBJ2-7
v_call: TRBV7-9
clone_size: -
d_call: TRBD1
cdr3_nt: TGTGCCAGCACAGGACAGGGGGAAGAGCAGTACTTC
cdr3_aa: CASTGQGEEQYF

j_call: TRBJ2-5
v_call: TRBV2
clone_size: few
d_call: -
cdr3_nt: TGTGCCAGCAGTGAACGTGGGGTAGGGTCCGAGACCCAGTACTTC
cdr3_aa: CASSERGVGSETQYF

j_call: TRBJ2-3
v_call: TRBV5-6
clone_size: few
d_call: -
cdr3_nt: TGTGCCAGCAGCTCCGTTACGACAGCAGGAGATACGCAGTATTTT
cdr3_aa: CASSSVTTAGDTQYF

j_call: TRBJ2-5
v_call: TRBV27
clone_size: few
d_call: TRBD2
cdr3_nt: TGTGCCAGCAGTCCCCTCGGAAGCGGGAGGGCCGGCGAGACCCAGTACTTC
cdr3_aa: CASSPLGSGRAGETQYF

j_call: TRBJ2-3
v_call: TRBV20-1
clone_size: few
d_call: -
cdr3_nt: TGCAGTGCTAGACAGGGCTTGGAGGGGGCGGTCACAGATACGCAGTATTTT
cdr3_aa: CSARQGLEGAVTDTQYF

j_call: TRBJ1-2
v_call: TRBV5-1
clone_size: -
d_call: TRBD1
cdr3_nt: TGCGCCAGCAGGGAGACAGGGGCCTATGGCTACACCTTC
cdr3_aa: CASRETGAYGYTF

j_call: TRBJ1-6
v_call: TRBV9
clone_size: -
d_call: TRBD1
cdr3_nt: TGTGCCAGCAGCGTAGGACAGGGCGGGAATTCACCCCTCCACTTT
cdr3_aa: CASSVGQGGNSPLHF

j_call: TRBJ2-7
v_call: TRBV7-9
clone_size: -
d_call: -
cdr3_nt: TGTGCCAGCAGCTCACTAACCGGGACATTGTACGAGCAGTACTTC
cdr3_aa: CASSSLTGTLYEQYF

j_call: TRBJ2-5
v_call: TRBV6-1
clone_size: few
d_call: -
cdr3_nt: TGTGCCAGCAGTTCCCGGGACTTGCTCCTTGAGACCCAGTACTTC
cdr3_aa: CASSSRDLLLETQYF

j_call: TRBJ2-1
v_call: TRBV9
clone_size: few
d_call: -
cdr3_nt: TGTGCCAGCAGCGTCCGCAGCGGTTCCTACAATGAGCAGTTCTTC
cdr3_aa: CASSVRSGSYNEQFF

j_call: TRBJ2-7
v_call: TRBV5-4
clone_size: -
d_call: -
cdr3_nt: TGTGCCAGCAGCTTGGTCGAGGGGTTTCGCTCCGAGCAGTACTTC
cdr3_aa: CASSLVEGFRSEQYF

j_call: TRBJ1-1
v_call: TRBV27
clone_size: few
d_call: -
cdr3_nt: TGTGCCAGCGGACCACGGCGGAACACTGAAGCTTTCTTT
cdr3_aa: CASGPRRNTEAFF

j_call: TRBJ2-7
v_call: TRBV10-3
clone_size: few
d_call: -
cdr3_nt: TGTGCCATCAGCGAGTCGGGGGTCCACGAGCAGTACTTC
cdr3_aa: CAISESGVHEQYF

j_call: TRBJ1-2
v_call: TRBV30
clone_size: few
d_call: -
cdr3_nt: TGTGCCTGGAGTGAAGGGGGAGCATTCTATGGCTACACCTTC
cdr3_aa: CAWSEGGAFYGYTF

j_call: TRBJ2-7
v_call: TRBV6-2/TRBV6-3
clone_size: few
d_call: -
cdr3_nt: TGTGCCAGCAGCGCCTCGGGCAGCACCTACGAGCAGTACTTC
cdr3_aa: CASSASGSTYEQYF

j_call: TRBJ1-1
v_call: TRBV15
clone_size: few
d_call: -
cdr3_nt: TGTGCCACCAGCAGAGCAGGAAAAACAGACACTGAAGCTTTCTTT
cdr3_aa: CATSRAGKTDTEAFF

j_call: TRBJ2-7
v_call: TRBV15
clone_size: -
d_call: -
cdr3_nt: TGTGCCACCAGCAGAGGGACAGACTGGACTATTTCCTACTACGAGCAGTACTTC
cdr3_aa: CATSRGTDWTISYYEQYF

j_call: TRBJ2-1
v_call: TRBV14
clone_size: -
d_call: -
cdr3_nt: TGTGCCAGCAGCCACAGACTAGACCCGAGCTCCTACAATGAGCAGTTCTTC
cdr3_aa: CASSHRLDPSSYNEQFF

j_call: TRBJ2-1
v_call: TRBV29-1
clone_size: -
d_call: TRBD2
cdr3_nt: TGCAGCGTTGAAGATCGGTGGAGCGGGAGCGAAAATGAGCAGTTCTTC
cdr3_aa: CSVEDRWSGSENEQFF

j_call: TRBJ2-7
v_call: TRBV13
clone_size: few
d_call: TRBD2
cdr3_nt: TGTGCCAGCAGCTCGTTGACTAGCTCCCACGAGCAGTACTTC
cdr3_aa: CASSSLTSSHEQYF

j_call: TRBJ2-7
v_call: TRBV20-1
clone_size: -
d_call: TRBD2
cdr3_nt: TGCAGTGCTAGGACCCTCCCGAGTAGCGGGAGCGCCAGAGACGAGCAGTACTTC
cdr3_aa: CSARTLPSSGSARDEQYF

j_call: TRBJ2-3
v_call: TRBV10-2
clone_size: many
d_call: -
cdr3_nt: TGCGCCAGCAGTGATTGGGGGAGTAGCACAGATACGCAGTATTTT
cdr3_aa: CASSDWGSSTDTQYF

j_call: TRBJ2-2
v_call: TRBV11-1
clone_size: many
d_call: TRBD1
cdr3_nt: TGTGCCAGCAGCTTAGAGGGGGCTAGGCGGCCGAACACCGGGGAGCTGTTTTTT
cdr3_aa: CASSLEGARRPNTGELFF